The rows below give T cell receptor beta chains drawn from one sample of a study of blood T cell repertoires in COVID-19. TCRdb's copy holds only in-frame clones and misses some; the assay was immunoSEQ multiplex PCR. The sample shows over 300,000 clones, roughly 90% of them seen only once. The sample taken for sequencing was PBMCs or T cells enriched from blood (not recorded which). The origin of the receptors is a woman aged 25 to 39 with acute COVID-19. The CDR3 runs from the conserved cysteine through the conserved F or W. D genes are given only for firm matches. Part of the rows lack a size; the others show once, few, many or a class for expanded clones.

d_gene,abundance,len,v_gene,j_gene,CDR3nt,CDR3aa
-,once,12,TRBV6-2/TRBV6-3,TRBJ1-1,TGTGCCAGCAGTTGGGCAGGAACTGAAGCTTTCTTT,CASSWAGTEAFF
-,-,13,TRBV2,TRBJ1-2,TGTGCCAGCAGTCCTCAGGGAGGTCGGGGCTACACCTTC,CASSPQGGRGYTF
-,-,14,TRBV9,TRBJ2-3,TGTGCCAGCAGCGTAGATTTAGTGGCAGATACGCAGTATTTT,CASSVDLVADTQYF
TRBD1,-,16,TRBV5-6,TRBJ2-7,TGTGCCAGCAGCTCCTCCACGAGGGGGCTCTGGGGCGAGCAGTACTTC,CASSSSTRGLWGEQYF
TRBD1,few,13,TRBV5-6,TRBJ1-2,TGTGCCAGCAGCCGACCACAGGGGGCTGGCTACACCTTC,CASSRPQGAGYTF
TRBD2,-,16,TRBV2,TRBJ2-4,TGTGCCAGCAGCGAGGTAGCGGGGCAAGCCAAAAACATTCAGTACTTC,CASSEVAGQAKNIQYF
-,-,14,TRBV6-1,TRBJ2-7,TGTGCCAGCAGTGAGGGGACACCTCTCTACGAGCAGTACTTC,CASSEGTPLYEQYF
-,-,16,TRBV9,TRBJ2-7,TGTGCCAGCAGCCCGACAGACAGGCAAGGCCCCTACGAGCAGTACTTC,CASSPTDRQGPYEQYF
TRBD1,-,16,TRBV19,TRBJ1-5,TGTGCCAGTAGTCCTCGCCGGACAGGGATCGGTCAGCCCCAGCATTTT,CASSPRRTGIGQPQHF
-,-,14,TRBV9,TRBJ1-6,TGTGCCAGCAGCGTAAGACAGGATAATTCACCCCTCCACTTT,CASSVRQDNSPLHF
-,-,14,TRBV10-3,TRBJ2-2,TGTGCCATCAGTAGGACAGTGAACACCGGGGAGCTGTTTTTT,CAISRTVNTGELFF
-,-,14,TRBV7-9,TRBJ2-3,TGTGCCAGCAGCCCCCTGGGAGCCCCAGATACGCAGTATTTT,CASSPLGAPDTQYF
TRBD2,once,16,TRBV9,TRBJ2-7,TGTGCCAGCAGCGTAGCTAGCGGGGGGGCCGATTACGAGCAGTACTTC,CASSVASGGADYEQYF
TRBD1,-,16,TRBV6-1,TRBJ1-1,TGTGCCAGCAGTGATTACCACAGGGGACCAAGTGCTGAAGCTTTCTTT,CASSDYHRGPSAEAFF
-,-,13,TRBV12-3/TRBV12-4,TRBJ1-5,TGTGCCACTACGGGGATGGCGAATCAGCCCCAGCATTTT,CATTGMANQPQHF
-,-,13,TRBV10-3,TRBJ1-6,TGTGCCATCAGTGGGGAGCCTGGGTCACCCCTCCACTTT,CAISGEPGSPLHF
TRBD1,-,14,TRBV5-1,TRBJ1-4,TGCGCCAGCAGCTTGGACACAGGGGGTGAAAAACTGTTTTTT,CASSLDTGGEKLFF
-,-,13,TRBV12-3/TRBV12-4,TRBJ2-7,TGTGCCAGCAGTGCGCGCCCGTCCCACGAGCAGTACTTC,CASSARPSHEQYF
-,once,14,TRBV7-6,TRBJ2-2,TGTGCCAGCAATTCGGGGTCGGGCACCGGGGAGCTGTTTTTT,CASNSGSGTGELFF
-,-,13,TRBV10-2,TRBJ2-7,TGCGCCAGCAGACCGGGACAAAACTACGAGCAGTACTTC,CASRPGQNYEQYF
TRBD2,-,15,TRBV19,TRBJ2-7,TGTGCCAGTCCCTTAAGGACTAGCGGAACCTACGAGCAGTACTTC,CASPLRTSGTYEQYF
-,-,13,TRBV13,TRBJ2-3,TGTGCCAGCAGCCCCGAGGGTACAGATACGCAGTATTTT,CASSPEGTDTQYF
TRBD2,few,16,TRBV7-8,TRBJ2-2,TGTGCCAGCAGCTCCTCCGGGGGGGCCGATACCGGGGAGCTGTTTTTT,CASSSSGGADTGELFF
TRBD2,-,16,TRBV19,TRBJ2-3,TGTGCCAGTAGTATAGAGGGCGGGGGGAGCACAGATACGCAGTATTTT,CASSIEGGGSTDTQYF
TRBD1,-,13,TRBV12-3/TRBV12-4,TRBJ2-2,TGTGCCGGGCGGACAGGGAACACCGGGGAGCTGTTTTTT,CAGRTGNTGELFF
-,-,14,TRBV15,TRBJ2-7,TGTGCCACCAAAGGAGGAAAACAAATCTACGAGCAGTACTTC,CATKGGKQIYEQYF
TRBD2,-,14,TRBV24-1,TRBJ2-1,TGTGCCACCAGTCCCAGCGGGGCAGACAATGAGCAGTTCTTC,CATSPSGADNEQFF
TRBD1,-,13,TRBV10-1,TRBJ1-1,TGCGCCACCAGACAGGGATTGAACACTGAAGCTTTCTTT,CATRQGLNTEAFF
TRBD1,-,16,TRBV5-1,TRBJ2-1,TGCGCCAGCAGCTTGGCCGGACAGGGGTATTACAATGAGCAGTTCTTC,CASSLAGQGYYNEQFF
-,-,13,TRBV3-1/TRBV3-2,TRBJ2-7,TGTGCCAGCACCACAGGAGGGATCTACGAGCAGTACTTC,CASTTGGIYEQYF
TRBD1,-,14,TRBV6-5,TRBJ1-2,TGTGCCAGCAGTTGGACAGGGGGGAACTATGGCTACACCTTC,CASSWTGGNYGYTF
TRBD1,-,15,TRBV4-2,TRBJ1-1,TGTGCCAGCAGAAGGCCGTCGACAGGGGACACTGAAGCTTTCTTT,CASRRPSTGDTEAFF